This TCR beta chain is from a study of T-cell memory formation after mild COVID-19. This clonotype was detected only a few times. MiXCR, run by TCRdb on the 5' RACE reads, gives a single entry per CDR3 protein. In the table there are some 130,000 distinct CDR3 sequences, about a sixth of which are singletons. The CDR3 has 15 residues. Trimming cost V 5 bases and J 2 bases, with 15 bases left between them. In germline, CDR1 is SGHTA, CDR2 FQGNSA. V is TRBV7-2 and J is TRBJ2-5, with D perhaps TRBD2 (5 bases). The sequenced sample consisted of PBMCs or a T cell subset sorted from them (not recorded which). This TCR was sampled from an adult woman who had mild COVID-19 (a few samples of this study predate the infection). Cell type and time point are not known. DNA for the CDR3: TGTGCCAGCAGCCTCACTAGGGCACAACAAGAGACCCAGTACTTC. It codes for CASSLTRAQQETQYF.